What follows are 21 T cell receptor beta chains derived from one specimen sequenced in a study of T cell responses to AZD1222 COVID-19 vaccine. Sequenced by immunoSEQ multiplex PCR; TCRdb stores in-frame clones only, minus some. This repertoire shows nearly 80,000 clones, 80% found once; its top ten account for 20% to 25%. Sequences were derived from peripheral blood, sampled on day 0 of AZD1222 vaccination. The receptors were sampled from an adult in good health.

This clone was detected a few times. V is TRBV10-3 and J is TRBJ1-6, with D unclear. With 0 bases removed from V and 13 bases from J, the gap between germline ends came to 10 bases. CDR3 length equals 13 residues. The germline gives CDR1 ENHRY, CDR2 SYGVKD. Written as DNA, the CDR3 is TGTGCCATCAGTGAGTCGGGGAGTACTCCCCTCCACTTT. Translated, it gives CAISESGSTPLHF.

The chain recombines TRBV7-9 with TRBJ2-6, with TRBD1 matching 7 bases. The CDR3 has 19 amino acids. Germline-derived CDR1 and CDR2 are SEHNR and FQNEAQ (reference sequence). V lost 1 base, J lost 0 bases, and 9 bases stayed unmatched. The CDR3 region is CASSLVRTGDFSGANVLTF. The CDR3 DNA reads as TGTGCCAGCAGCTTAGTAAGGACAGGAGACTTCTCTGGGGCCAACGTCCTGACTTTC.

This clone was counted only a few times. The V gene is TRBV30, the J gene TRBJ1-4, with D unresolved. V was shortened by 0 bases and J by 5 bases, with 7 bases between the two germline ends. CDR3 size: 13 residues. The V gene's germline CDR1 is GTSNPN and CDR2 SVGIG (reference sequence). The CDR3 nucleotides read TGTGCCTGGAGTGTACAACAAAATGAAAAACTGTTTTTT. Translation gives CAWSVQQNEKLFF. Full variable domain (missing parts from reference TRBV30 and TRBJ1-4): SQTIHQWPATLVQPVGSPLSLECTVEGTSNPNLYWYRQAAGRGLQLLFYSVGIGQISSEVPQNLSASRPQDRQFILSSKKLLLSDSGFYLCAWSVQQNEKLFFGSGTQLSVL.

V usage is TRBV6-1 and J usage is TRBJ2-7; TRBD1 matches 7 bases. This CDR3 is built from 14 residues. V lost 2 bases to trimming and J lost 0 bases; unmatched junction nucleotides: 1. Looked up from germline, CDR1 is MNHNS and CDR2 is SASEGT. CDR3 loop: CASSERTGSYEQYF. CDR3 in DNA: TGTGCCAGCAGTGAACGGACAGGCTCCTACGAGCAGTACTTC.

The chain employs TRBV21-1 and TRBJ1-2; the D call of TRBD1 is as the table states it, not checked on the DNA. TRBV21-1 is a pseudogene. The CDR3 has 12 amino acids. This CDR3 is CASRTANYGYTF. The CDR3 region has the DNA TGTGCCAGCAGAACAGCTAACTATGGCTACACCTTC.

A note on this clone: The identical CDR3 is also encoded by other nucleotide sequences in the sample. The chain recombines TRBV5-6 with TRBJ1-2, with D possibly being TRBD1 (5 bases). Trimming stripped 1 base from V and 3 bases from J, with 7 bases between. Germline lookup yields CDR1 SGHDT and CDR2 YYEEEE. This CDR3 contains 13 residues. This CDR3 is CASSLSRDYGYTF. The CDR3, as DNA: TGTGCCAGCAGCTTGAGCAGGGACTATGGCTACACCTTC. Based on the CDR3 plus reference TRBV5-6 and TRBJ1-2, the full variable domain is DAGVTQSPTHLIKTRGQQVTLRCSPKSGHDTVSWYQQALGQGPQFIFQYYEEEERQRGNFPDRFSGHQFPNYSSELNVNALLLGDSALYLCASSLSRDYGYTFGSGTRLTVV.

CDR3 region: CASSLASTQETQYF. CDR3 coding DNA: TGTGCCAGCAGTTTAGCTAGCACCCAAGAGACCCAGTACTTC. The chain has TRBV27 and TRBJ2-5; TRBD2 is a possible D gene (5 bases). Germline lookup yields CDR1 MNHEY and CDR2 SMNVEV (reference sequence). The V gene lost 2 bases and the J gene lost 1 base, with 8 bases spanning the gap. The CDR3 has 14 residues.

V is TRBV6-5 and J is TRBJ2-1; no definite D call. CDR3 length equals 13 residues. Per the germline V gene, CDR1 is MNHEY and CDR2 is SVGAGI. The V gene lost 7 bases and the J gene lost 9 bases, with 16 bases spanning the gap. CDR3 protein: CASTGLVDSEQFF. For the CDR3, the DNA is TGTGCCAGCACGGGCCTAGTGGATAGTGAGCAGTTCTTC.

The rearrangement joins TRBV19 to TRBJ1-5; D call uncertain. This CDR3 spans 12 amino acids. The V and J ends lost 5 bases and 7 bases respectively, with 9 bases between them. CDR1 and CDR2 from the germline V gene are LNHDA and SQIVND (reference sequence). The CDR3 DNA follows: TGTGCCAGTAGTGGTGGGTTCCAGCCCCAGCATTTT. Protein: CASSGGFQPQHF.

The chain is built from TRBV5-8 and TRBJ2-5; tentatively, D is TRBD1 (6 bases). Trimming took off 4 bases at V and 2 bases at J, with 9 bases between the two ends. Germline loops: CDR1 SGHTS, CDR2 YDEGEE. The CDR3 has 13 amino acids. CDR3 amino acids: CASSRQAQETQYF. DNA for the CDR3: TGTGCCAGCAGCCGACAGGCTCAAGAGACCCAGTACTTC.

The chain has TRBV15 and TRBJ1-6; no reliable D call. The length of the CDR3 is 12 residues. Trimming took 1 base from V and 7 from J, leaving 2 bases between them. Germline assignment: CDR1 LNHNV and CDR2 YYDKDF (reference sequence). The CDR3 here is CATSRGNSPLHF. The CDR3 bases are TGTGCCACCAGCAGAGGGAATTCACCCCTCCACTTT. Using reference TRBV15 and TRBJ1-6 for the parts outside the CDR3, the full variable domain is DAMVIQNPRYQVTQFGKPVTLSCSQTLNHNVMYWYQQKSSQAPKLLFHYYDKDFNNEADTPDNFQSRRPNTSFCFLDIRSPGLGDTAMYLCATSRGNSPLHFGNGTRLTVT.

In this sample, this clone turned up once. The chain carries TRBV28 and TRBJ1-2, with unresolved D. Trimming removed 5 bases from V and 4 bases from J, with 5 bases in between. The CDR3 loop spans 11 amino acids. CDR1 is MDHEN and CDR2 is SYDVKM in the germline V gene. The CDR3 DNA reads as TGTGCCAGCAGTGGGCCCTATGGCTACACCTTC. Residues: CASSGPYGYTF.

CDR3 sequence: CASSVALGTPSTDTQYF. The CDR3 DNA reads TGTGCCAGCAGCGTAGCTCTAGGTACCCCTAGCACAGATACGCAGTATTTT. This sequence joins TRBV9 and TRBJ2-3; D ambiguous. CDR1 and CDR2 (germline): SGDLS, YYNGEE. Trimming shortened V by 0 bases and J by 0 bases, and 14 bases separated the two germline ends. The CDR3 contains 17 residues.

CDR3 DNA sequence: TGTGCCAGCAGTGAAGTGATGGGGTCACCCCTCCACTTT. This sequence encodes CASSEVMGSPLHF. The V and J genes are TRBV2 and TRBJ1-6; D remains ambiguous. Germline V CDR1 and CDR2: SNHLY, FYNNEI. Trimming pared 1 base from V and 10 bases from J, leaving 8 bases between. This CDR3 has 13 residues.

This chain links TRBV4-2 with TRBJ1-5; D is ambiguous. This CDR3 has 17 amino acids. The germline V gene encodes CDR1 LGHNA and CDR2 YNFKEQ. With 0 bases removed from V and 6 bases from J, the gap between germline ends came to 18 bases. The CDR3 region is CASSQDPMGQVGQPQHF. In DNA form, the CDR3 reads TGTGCCAGCAGCCAAGATCCGATGGGCCAGGTCGGTCAGCCCCAGCATTTT.

The chain links TRBV21-1 to TRBJ2-6; the table's D call of TRBD2 was not tested on the DNA. TRBV21-1 is shown as a pseudogene. This CDR3 is built from 18 residues. The CDR3 loop is CASSPSAGNLSGANVLTF. The DNA for the CDR3 is TGTGCCAGCAGCCCCTCAGCGGGGAACCTCAGTGGGGCCAACGTCCTGACTTTC.

V and J are TRBV7-2 and TRBJ2-7; D is undetermined. CDR3 length: 12 residues. V was pared by 2 bases and J by 3 bases, with 5 bases between. CDR1 SGHTA and CDR2 FQGNSA come from the germline V gene. CDR3 loop: CASSLQVYEQYF. The CDR3 DNA reads TGTGCCAGCAGCTTACAGGTCTACGAGCAGTACTTC.

The chain couples TRBV21-1 to TRBJ1-5; the D call of TRBD1 is as the table states it, not checked on the DNA. TRBV21-1 is a pseudogene locus. The CDR3 extends over 15 amino acids. CDR3 nucleotide sequence: TGTGCCAGCAGCAAACGGCAGGGAAGCAATCAGCCCCAGCATTTT. Residues: CASSKRQGSNQPQHF.

This chain links TRBV5-4 with TRBJ1-3; D is unclear. The CDR3 has 14 residues. With 2 bases removed from V and 0 bases from J, the gap between germline ends came to 6 bases. Germline CDR1 and CDR2: SGHNT and YYREEE (reference sequence). The CDR3 nucleotides read TGTGCCAGCAGCTTCACTGGCTCTGGAAACACCATATATTTT. Translation: CASSFTGSGNTIYF.

This clone was observed a few times. This chain joins TRBV5-5 and TRBJ1-3; D is possibly TRBD1 (6 bases). Looked up from germline, CDR1 is SGHKS and CDR2 is YYEKEE (reference sequence). V lost 4 bases to trimming and J lost 2 bases, with 16 bases between them. CDR3 length: 16 residues. Here the CDR3 DNA reads TGTGCCAGCAGCCCCTCCAGGGGATCGCCTGGAAACACCATATATTTT. Encoded protein: CASSPSRGSPGNTIYF.

This clone was observed a handful of times. The chain employs TRBV27 and TRBJ2-3, with D perhaps matching TRBD1 or TRBD2 (5 bases each). V lost 1 base, J lost 3 bases, and 17 bases lay in between. Germline loops: CDR1 MNHEY, CDR2 SMNVEV (reference sequence). The CDR3 extends over 17 amino acids. The CDR3 nucleotides are TGTGCCAGCAGTTTATTTACCCCGAGCGAGGGGACAGATACGCAGTATTTT. Protein: CASSLFTPSEGTDTQYF.